These T cell receptor beta chains were read from a single sample in a study of T cells after yellow fever vaccination. One entry per CDR3 protein, called by TCRdb with MiXCR from the 5' RACE reads. The top ten clones hold around 14% of a sample with hundreds of thousands of distinct CDR3 sequences, approximately 13% of them seen once. The input for sequencing was PBMCs, taken on the day of the yellow fever booster vaccination. Every receptor here comes from a man aged 25-40 years who received the YFV17D yellow fever vaccine. Each CDR3 is given with its conserved first and last residue. Fields, in order: clone size, J gene, D gene, V gene, CDR3 protein, CDR3 DNA. D genes are given only for firm matches. Clone size, where shown, is once, few, many, or a class for clones that have expanded.

few	TRBJ2-3	-	TRBV30	CAWSVLPGDTQYF	TGTGCCTGGAGTGTACTTCCCGGAGATACGCAGTATTTT
-	TRBJ2-3	-	TRBV19	CASSSGGTTLGVTQYF	TGTGCCAGTAGTAGCGGTGGGACCACACTCGGAGTTACGCAGTATTTT
-	TRBJ2-2	TRBD2	TRBV7-6	CASSSRLAGGLDTGELFF	TGTGCCAGCAGCTCGAGACTAGCGGGAGGGCTGGACACCGGGGAGCTGTTTTTT
many	TRBJ2-3	TRBD2	TRBV12-3/TRBV12-4	CASSRTSGSTDTQYF	TGTGCCAGCAGCCGGACTAGCGGTAGCACAGATACGCAGTATTTT
few	TRBJ2-3	TRBD2	TRBV7-2	CASSLAGTSATDTQYF	TGTGCCAGCAGCTTAGCGGGGACTAGCGCAACAGATACGCAGTATTTT
few	TRBJ2-1	TRBD1	TRBV12-3/TRBV12-4	CASSLMTGNEQFF	TGTGCCAGCAGTTTAATGACAGGGAATGAGCAGTTCTTC
-	TRBJ1-2	-	TRBV4-2	CASSQDTLYGYTF	TGTGCCAGCAGCCAAGACACCCTCTATGGCTACACCTTC
-	TRBJ2-1	-	TRBV11-2	CASSLDGFYNEQFF	TGTGCCAGCAGCTTAGACGGGTTCTACAATGAGCAGTTCTTC
few	TRBJ1-1	TRBD1	TRBV28	CASRWTGYTEAFF	TGTGCCAGCAGGTGGACAGGGTACACTGAAGCTTTCTTT
-	TRBJ1-2	-	TRBV20-1	CSARSTDHGYTF	TGCAGTGCTAGATCAACAGACCATGGCTACACCTTC
-	TRBJ2-2	TRBD2	TRBV7-2	CASSAGLAGELFF	TGTGCCAGCAGCGCGGGACTAGCGGGGGAGCTGTTTTTT
-	TRBJ1-6	TRBD1	TRBV4-3	CASSQERQGHGGNSPLHF	TGCGCCAGCAGCCAAGAAAGACAGGGCCATGGGGGTAATTCACCCCTCCACTTT
-	TRBJ2-1	TRBD1	TRBV19	CAAAGQDLSYNEQFF	TGTGCCGCCGCCGGACAGGACCTCTCCTACAATGAGCAGTTCTTC
few	TRBJ2-2	TRBD1	TRBV5-4	CASSSQTGSGELFF	TGTGCCAGCAGCTCCCAGACAGGGTCCGGGGAGCTGTTTTTT
few	TRBJ2-7	-	TRBV5-5	CASSRSVAYEQYF	TGTGCCAGCAGCCGCAGTGTAGCCTACGAGCAGTACTTC
-	TRBJ2-3	TRBD2	TRBV20-1	CSARPGLGRETDTQYF	TGCAGTGCGCGTCCGGGACTAGGGCGAGAAACAGATACGCAGTATTTT
few	TRBJ2-1	TRBD2	TRBV20-1	CSAPTGLATYEQFF	TGCAGTGCACCGACGGGACTAGCAACCTATGAGCAGTTCTTC
-	TRBJ2-1	TRBD2	TRBV5-1	CASSKRESGGNEQFF	TGCGCCAGCAGTAAGCGGGAGAGCGGGGGCAATGAGCAGTTCTTC
-	TRBJ1-1	-	TRBV20-1	CSAHEDNLNTEAFF	TGCAGTGCTCATGAGGACAACTTGAACACTGAAGCTTTCTTT
-	TRBJ2-7	-	TRBV20-1	CSASGGNSYEQYF	TGCAGTGCTAGTGGCGGAAACTCCTACGAGCAGTACTTC
-	TRBJ1-4	TRBD1	TRBV29-1	CSVEEGQGFEKLFF	TGCAGCGTTGAAGAGGGACAGGGTTTTGAAAAACTGTTTTTT
few	TRBJ1-5	TRBD1	TRBV7-2	CASSRPTGKDEPQHF	TGTGCCAGCAGCCGACCGACAGGGAAAGATGAGCCCCAGCATTTT
many	TRBJ2-7	-	TRBV20-1	CSASAGRYEQYF	TGCAGTGCTAGCGCAGGGCGCTACGAGCAGTACTTC
-	TRBJ1-6	TRBD1	TRBV7-8	CASINGQGGSPLHF	TGTGCCAGCATCAACGGACAGGGAGGGTCACCCCTCCACTTT
few	TRBJ1-2	TRBD1	TRBV25-1	CASSRTGVQYGYTF	TGTGCCAGCAGTAGGACAGGGGTGCAATATGGCTACACCTTC
many	TRBJ1-5	TRBD1	TRBV6-1	CASSSGQGLHQPQHF	TGTGCCAGCAGCTCCGGACAGGGACTCCATCAGCCCCAGCATTTT
-	TRBJ2-3	TRBD2	TRBV18	CASRNEREVTDTQYF	TGTGCCAGCCGAAACGAGCGGGAGGTCACAGATACGCAGTATTTT
-	TRBJ2-7	TRBD2	TRBV5-6	CASSATSGNYEQYF	TGTGCCAGCAGCGCGACTAGCGGGAATTACGAGCAGTACTTC
many	TRBJ1-5	TRBD1	TRBV28	CASSRTGGVNSNQPQHF	TGTGCCAGCAGTCGGACAGGGGGGGTTAATAGCAATCAGCCCCAGCATTTT
few	TRBJ2-1	TRBD2	TRBV30	CAWSTASGRFF	TGTGCCTGGAGTACTGCTAGCGGTCGGTTCTTC
few	TRBJ2-3	-	TRBV5-1	CASSLSLGGGTDTQYF	TGCGCCAGCAGCTTGTCGTTGGGTGGAGGCACAGATACGCAGTATTTT
few	TRBJ2-7	-	TRBV4-2	CASSPGLNTYEQYF	TGTGCCAGCAGCCCGGGCCTTAATACCTACGAGCAGTACTTC
few	TRBJ2-7	-	TRBV24-1	CATSDSGNYEQYF	TGTGCCACCAGTGATTCAGGTAACTACGAGCAGTACTTC
-	TRBJ2-5	-	TRBV14	CASSQNRDETQYF	TGTGCCAGCAGCCAAAACAGGGATGAGACCCAGTACTTC
many	TRBJ2-1	TRBD2	TRBV12-3/TRBV12-4	CASSFRRLAENEQFF	TGTGCCAGCAGTTTCCGTCGACTAGCGGAAAATGAGCAGTTCTTC
few	TRBJ2-5	-	TRBV30	CAWSVGGVETQYF	TGTGCCTGGAGTGTAGGCGGGGTAGAGACCCAGTACTTC
few	TRBJ2-5	TRBD1	TRBV7-2	CASSPSTGVETQYF	TGTGCCAGCAGCCCGTCGACAGGGGTAGAGACCCAGTACTTC
-	TRBJ2-5	-	TRBV15	CAISWLPQETQYF	TGTGCCATTTCGTGGCTACCTCAAGAGACCCAGTACTTC
-	TRBJ2-5	-	TRBV29-1	CSVGGKLDQETQYF	TGCAGCGTTGGAGGCAAACTAGACCAAGAGACCCAGTACTTC
few	TRBJ2-2	TRBD2	TRBV14	CASSQVRGRAPGELFF	TGTGCCAGCAGCCAAGTTCGGGGGAGGGCCCCCGGGGAGCTGTTTTTT
few	TRBJ2-3	TRBD2	TRBV9	CASGSSASGRTDTQYF	TGTGCCAGCGGTTCCTCCGCTAGCGGGCGCACAGATACGCAGTATTTT
-	TRBJ1-1	-	TRBV5-1	CASSKDGPEAFF	TGCGCCAGCAGCAAAGACGGCCCTGAAGCTTTCTTT
-	TRBJ2-1	-	TRBV28	CASSLMNEQFF	TGTGCCAGCAGTTTGATGAATGAGCAGTTCTTC
-	TRBJ1-5	-	TRBV20-1	CSAGQDSSANQPQHF	TGCAGTGCTGGTCAGGACTCGAGCGCCAATCAGCCCCAGCATTTT
few	TRBJ2-7	TRBD2	TRBV2	CAGNSGVSYEQYF	TGTGCCGGCAATAGCGGGGTCTCCTACGAGCAGTACTTC
-	TRBJ2-5	TRBD1	TRBV20-1	CSARGTGGPETQYF	TGCAGTGCTAGAGGGACAGGGGGACCAGAGACCCAGTACTTC
many	TRBJ2-3	-	TRBV7-8	CASSLSLDTQYF	TGTGCCAGCAGCTTGTCGCTTGATACGCAGTATTTT
-	TRBJ2-2	-	TRBV5-1	CASSSRGQSNTGELFF	TGCGCCAGCAGCTCAAGAGGACAGTCGAACACCGGGGAGCTGTTTTTT
few	TRBJ2-7	TRBD2	TRBV29-1	CSVESATGLAGARSYEQYF	TGCAGCGTTGAATCGGCGACAGGACTAGCGGGAGCCAGGTCCTACGAGCAGTACTTC
-	TRBJ2-7	-	TRBV4-3	CASSQESGRSYRESYEQYF	TGCGCCAGCAGCCAAGAATCCGGTCGGTCCTACCGGGAGTCCTACGAGCAGTACTTC
-	TRBJ1-1	-	TRBV12-3/TRBV12-4	CASNEPRGGRTEAFF	TGTGCCAGCAACGAGCCGAGGGGGGGTCGGACTGAAGCTTTCTTT
-	TRBJ2-1	-	TRBV25-1	CASSELSSGEQFF	TGTGCCAGCAGTGAATTATCATCCGGTGAGCAGTTCTTC
few	TRBJ2-4	-	TRBV29-1	CSAVGGIGNIQYF	TGCAGCGCTGTCGGAGGAATCGGAAACATTCAGTACTTC
few	TRBJ2-2	-	TRBV6-1	CASSETSIRGTGELFF	TGTGCCAGCAGTGAAACAAGTATCCGGGGCACCGGGGAGCTGTTTTTT
-	TRBJ2-7	-	TRBV5-6	CASSLGAGTARFYEQYF	TGTGCCAGCAGCTTGGGGGCCGGGACCGCTCGCTTCTACGAGCAGTACTTC
-	TRBJ1-4	-	TRBV20-1	CSATVSGEGEKPFF	TGCAGTGCTACCGTCTCCGGCGAGGGTGAAAAACCGTTTTTT
few	TRBJ2-7	TRBD1	TRBV10-3	CAISESGTGGYEQYF	TGTGCCATCAGTGAGTCTGGGACAGGGGGCTACGAGCAGTACTTC
-	TRBJ2-2	-	TRBV5-1	CASRLDTGELFF	TGCGCCAGCCGTCTAGACACCGGGGAGCTGTTTTTT
-	TRBJ2-3	-	TRBV7-2	CASSKNRGLSTDTQYF	TGTGCCAGCAGCAAAAACAGGGGACTGAGCACAGATACGCAGTATTTT
-	TRBJ2-3	-	TRBV20-1	CSATTSYGNTDTQYF	TGCAGTGCTACCACCTCCTATGGAAACACAGATACGCAGTATTTT